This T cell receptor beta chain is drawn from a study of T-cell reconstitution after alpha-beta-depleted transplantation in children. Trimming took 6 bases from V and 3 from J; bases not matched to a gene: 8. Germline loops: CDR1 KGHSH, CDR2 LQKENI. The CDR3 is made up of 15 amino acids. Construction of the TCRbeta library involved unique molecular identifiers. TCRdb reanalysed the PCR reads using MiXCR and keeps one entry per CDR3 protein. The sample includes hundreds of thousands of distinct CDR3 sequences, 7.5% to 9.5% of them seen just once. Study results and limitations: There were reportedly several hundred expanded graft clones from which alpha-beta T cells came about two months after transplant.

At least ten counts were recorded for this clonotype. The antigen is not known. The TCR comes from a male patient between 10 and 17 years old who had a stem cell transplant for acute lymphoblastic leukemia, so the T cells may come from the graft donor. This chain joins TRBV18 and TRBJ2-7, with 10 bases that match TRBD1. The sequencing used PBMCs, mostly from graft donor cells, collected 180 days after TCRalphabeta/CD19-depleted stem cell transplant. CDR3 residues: CASSQATGGSYEQYF. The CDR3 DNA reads TGTGCCAGCTCCCAAGCGACAGGGGGCAGCTACGAGCAGTACTTC.